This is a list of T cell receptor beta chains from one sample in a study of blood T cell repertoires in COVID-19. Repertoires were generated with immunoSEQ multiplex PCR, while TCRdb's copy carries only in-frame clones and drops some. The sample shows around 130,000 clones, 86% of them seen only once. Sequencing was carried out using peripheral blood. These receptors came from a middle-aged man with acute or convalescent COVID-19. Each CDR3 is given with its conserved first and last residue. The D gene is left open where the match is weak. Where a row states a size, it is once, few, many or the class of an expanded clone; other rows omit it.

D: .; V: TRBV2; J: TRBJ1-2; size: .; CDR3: CASTLGRLDYGYTF; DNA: TGTGCCAGCACCCTAGGGAGGTTGGACTATGGCTACACCTTC
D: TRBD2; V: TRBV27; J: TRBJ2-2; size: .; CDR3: CASSPGTSRIPYTGELFF; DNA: TGTGCCAGCAGTCCCGGGACTAGCAGGATACCTTACACCGGGGAGCTGTTTTTT
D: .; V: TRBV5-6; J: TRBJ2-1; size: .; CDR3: CASSFGSGFENEQFF; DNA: TGTGCCAGCAGCTTCGGCAGCGGGTTCGAAAATGAGCAGTTCTTC
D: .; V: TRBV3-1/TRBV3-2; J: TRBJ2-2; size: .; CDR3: CASSQEGVRELFF; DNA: TGTGCCAGCAGCCAAGAAGGGGTTCGGGAGCTGTTTTTT
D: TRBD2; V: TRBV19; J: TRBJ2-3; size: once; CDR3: CASRIGGGTPTDTQYF; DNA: TGTGCCAGTAGGATCGGGGGGGGGACTCCCACAGATACGCAGTATTTT
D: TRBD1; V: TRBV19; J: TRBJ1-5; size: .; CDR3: CASRSTGDSNQPQHF; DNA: TGTGCCAGTAGATCGACAGGGGATAGCAATCAGCCCCAGCATTTT
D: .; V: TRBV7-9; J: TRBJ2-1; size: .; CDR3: CASSFQEYPNEQFF; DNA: TGTGCCAGCAGCTTTCAAGAGTATCCCAATGAGCAGTTCTTC
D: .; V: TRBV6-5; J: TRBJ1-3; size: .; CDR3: CASSQDRGNTIYF; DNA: TGTGCCAGCAGTCAGGACAGAGGAAACACCATATATTTT
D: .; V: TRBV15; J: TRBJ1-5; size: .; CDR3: CATSRGENVNQPQHF; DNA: TGTGCCACCAGCAGAGGGGAGAATGTCAATCAGCCCCAGCATTTT
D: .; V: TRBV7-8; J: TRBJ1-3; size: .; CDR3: CASILKGGLFTSGNTIYF; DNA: TGTGCCAGCATCCTTAAGGGCGGACTTTTCACCTCTGGAAACACCATATATTTT
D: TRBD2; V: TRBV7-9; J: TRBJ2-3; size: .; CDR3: CASSFSTSIDTQYF; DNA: TGTGCCAGCAGCTTCTCGACTAGCATAGATACGCAGTATTTT
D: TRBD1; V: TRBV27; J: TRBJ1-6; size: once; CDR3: CASSLSGGSPLHF; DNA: TGTGCCAGCAGTTTATCAGGGGGCTCACCCCTCCACTTT
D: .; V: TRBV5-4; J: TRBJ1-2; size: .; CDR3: CASSLPGGPYGYTF; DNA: TGTGCCAGCAGCCTACCCGGGGGTCCTTATGGCTACACCTTC
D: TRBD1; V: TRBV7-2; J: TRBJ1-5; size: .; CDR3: CASSPRGTVVGGPQHF; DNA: TGTGCCAGCAGCCCGCGAGGGACAGTTGTGGGGGGGCCCCAGCATTTT
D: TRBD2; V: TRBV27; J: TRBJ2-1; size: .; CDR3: CASSSPGGVGSYNEQFF; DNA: TGTGCCAGCAGTTCCCCTGGGGGGGTTGGCTCCTACAATGAGCAGTTCTTC
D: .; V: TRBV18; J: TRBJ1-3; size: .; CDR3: CASSRGSGNTIYF; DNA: TGTGCCAGCTCCAGGGGCTCTGGAAACACCATATATTTT
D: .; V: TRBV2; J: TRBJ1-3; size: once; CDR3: CASSVETARNTIYF; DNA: TGTGCCAGCAGTGTGGAGACGGCCAGAAACACCATATATTTT
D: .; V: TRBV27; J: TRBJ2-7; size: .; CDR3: CASRGGLGPSYEQYF; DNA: TGTGCCAGCAGGGGCGGTTTGGGGCCATCCTATGAGCAGTACTTC
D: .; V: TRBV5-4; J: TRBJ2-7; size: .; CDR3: CASSLGLGSYEQYF; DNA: TGTGCCAGCAGCTTGGGACTAGGATCATACGAGCAGTACTTC
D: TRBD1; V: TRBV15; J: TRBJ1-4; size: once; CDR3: CATSRAVPGQGEKLFF; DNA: TGTGCCACCAGCAGGGCCGTCCCGGGACAGGGAGAAAAACTGTTTTTT
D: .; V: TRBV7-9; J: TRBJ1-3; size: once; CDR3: CASSLALGGYSGNTIYF; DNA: TGTGCCAGCAGCTTAGCGCTTGGCGGATACTCTGGAAACACCATATATTTT
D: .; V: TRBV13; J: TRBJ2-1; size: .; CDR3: CASSPLSRLGGDEQFF; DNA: TGTGCCAGCAGCCCGCTGTCGAGACTAGGCGGGGATGAGCAGTTCTTC
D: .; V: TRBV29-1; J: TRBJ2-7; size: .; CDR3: CSVQAFSYEQYF; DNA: TGCAGCGTTCAAGCGTTCTCCTACGAGCAGTACTTC
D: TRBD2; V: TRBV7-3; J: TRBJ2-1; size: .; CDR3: CASSDRGENEQFF; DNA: TGTGCCAGCAGCGACCGGGGGGAAAATGAGCAGTTCTTC
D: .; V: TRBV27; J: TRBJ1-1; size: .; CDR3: CASSLVRNTEAFF; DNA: TGTGCCAGCAGTTTGGTCAGGAACACTGAAGCTTTCTTT
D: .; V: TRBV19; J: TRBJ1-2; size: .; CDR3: CASSIAHGAGALGYTF; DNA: TGTGCCAGTAGTATAGCTCACGGGGCAGGGGCGCTTGGCTACACCTTC
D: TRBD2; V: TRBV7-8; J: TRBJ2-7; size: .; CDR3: CASNLGLATGYEQYF; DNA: TGTGCCAGCAACCTCGGACTAGCTACCGGGTACGAGCAGTACTTC